The rows below give T cell receptor beta chains drawn from one sample of a study of T cell repertoires in cytomegalovirus infection. A single record per CDR3 protein comes from TCRdb applying MiXCR to the reads. The data hold about 260,000 distinct CDR3 sequences, with 8% to 9.5% observed a single time. The sample was PBMCs. Receptor source: a human donor in good health (CMV status not recorded). Some clones in this sample may be carry-over from other donors' samples. The CDR3 runs from the conserved cysteine through the conserved F or W. A D gene is named only where the DNA matches it firmly. A clone size is listed for some rows: how often the clone was seen (once, few, many), or a class if it is expanded.

TRBJ1-2,TRBV19,few,-,CASSTGRDGKYGYTF,TGTGCCAGTAGTACCGGTCGGGACGGCAAGTATGGCTACACCTTC
TRBJ2-3,TRBV29-1,-,TRBD1,CSGGGTGGSYF,TGCAGCGGTGGAGGGACAGGGGGGTCGTATTTT
TRBJ1-5,TRBV7-2,many,-,CASSLGAQPQHF,TGTGCCAGCAGCTTAGGAGCTCAGCCCCAGCATTTT
TRBJ1-2,TRBV7-8,-,-,CASSPRQDPRWGYTF,TGTGCCAGCAGCCCCCGACAGGACCCAAGGTGGGGCTACACCTTC
TRBJ2-3,TRBV5-4,many,TRBD2,CASGLAGADTQYF,TGTGCCAGCGGACTAGCGGGAGCAGATACGCAGTATTTT
TRBJ1-1,TRBV19,few,-,CASSIRRRGTEAFF,TGTGCCAGTAGTATACGACGCAGGGGCACTGAAGCTTTCTTT
TRBJ1-1,TRBV7-6,many,-,CASWLTQTGTEAFF,TGTGCCAGCTGGTTAACCCAGACTGGTACTGAAGCTTTCTTT
TRBJ2-2,TRBV19,many,TRBD2,CACSSLVAGEGGELFF,TGTGCCTGCTCCTCCCTGGTCGCGGGAGAGGGCGGGGAGCTGTTTTTT
TRBJ2-1,TRBV19,many,TRBD2,CASSTDPGGSGVGNEQFF,TGTGCCAGTAGTACGGACCCGGGAGGTAGCGGAGTGGGCAATGAGCAGTTCTTC
TRBJ2-7,TRBV7-2,many,TRBD2,CASSLPRGAGGPIPFYEQYF,TGTGCCAGCAGCTTACCCCGAGGGGCGGGAGGGCCGATTCCTTTTTACGAGCAGTACTTC
TRBJ2-3,TRBV7-9,-,TRBD2,CASSLAPGRKSDTQYF,TGTGCCAGCAGCTTAGCGCCCGGGAGGAAGTCAGATACGCAGTATTTT
TRBJ1-5,TRBV27,many,-,CASSPIGQGLLGSNQPQHF,TGTGCCAGCAGTCCCATAGGGCAGGGGCTCTTGGGGAGCAATCAGCCCCAGCATTTT
TRBJ2-7,TRBV20-1,many,TRBD1,CSAAGTGKSHEQYF,TGCAGTGCTGCCGGGACAGGGAAGTCCCACGAGCAGTACTTC
TRBJ2-1,TRBV7-8,many,TRBD2,CASSLGRAGGYEQFF,TGTGCCAGCAGCTTAGGGCGAGCGGGGGGGTATGAGCAGTTCTTC
TRBJ2-1,TRBV11-3,many,-,CASSGVALDNEQFF,TGTGCCAGCAGCGGGGTAGCTCTAGACAATGAGCAGTTCTTC
TRBJ2-1,TRBV7-2,many,-,CASSSPGGSSSYNEQFF,TGTGCCAGCAGCTCACCAGGGGGGTCTAGCTCCTACAATGAGCAGTTCTTC
TRBJ2-2,TRBV6-2/TRBV6-3,many,-,CASSYSIDSTKHSGELFF,TGTGCCAGCAGTTACTCCATCGACAGCACAAAACACTCCGGGGAGCTGTTTTTT
TRBJ2-3,TRBV6-2/TRBV6-3,many,TRBD2,CASRFSGRISTDTQYF,TGTGCCAGCAGATTTAGCGGGAGAATAAGCACAGATACGCAGTATTTT
TRBJ1-5,TRBV7-2,many,-,CASSARLDQPQHF,TGTGCCAGCAGCGCCAGACTTGATCAGCCCCAGCATTTT
TRBJ1-6,TRBV7-2,many,TRBD1,CASSYMDRLDSPLHF,TGTGCCAGCAGCTACATGGACAGGCTAGATTCACCCCTCCACTTT
TRBJ2-1,TRBV7-2,many,-,CASSLWLVSDEQFF,TGTGCCAGCAGCTTGTGGCTAGTCTCAGATGAGCAGTTCTTC
TRBJ2-3,TRBV19,many,TRBD2,CASGRARTDTQYF,TGTGCCAGTGGGAGGGCCCGCACAGATACGCAGTATTTT
TRBJ1-5,TRBV12-3/TRBV12-4,-,-,CASSFQRGQGFNQPQHF,TGTGCCAGCAGTTTTCAACGGGGGCAGGGCTTCAATCAGCCCCAGCATTTT
TRBJ1-6,TRBV28,-,-,CASNSVGSPLHF,TGTGCCAGCAACTCCGTGGGTTCACCCCTCCACTTT
TRBJ2-3,TRBV12-3/TRBV12-4,many,-,CASSSGRQPPSTDTQYF,TGTGCCAGCAGTTCCGGACGGCAACCCCCTAGCACAGATACGCAGTATTTT
TRBJ1-1,TRBV5-1,-,-,CASSSGGEVEAFF,TGCGCCAGCAGCTCGGGGGGAGAGGTTGAAGCTTTCTTT
TRBJ1-5,TRBV7-2,many,-,CASSLTAQDQPQHF,TGTGCCAGCAGCTTAACAGCCCAGGATCAGCCCCAGCATTTT
TRBJ1-6,TRBV6-6,-,TRBD1,CASSRIVTGAGDNSPLHF,TGTGCCAGCAGTCGAATCGTTACAGGGGCAGGGGATAATTCACCCCTCCACTTT
TRBJ2-2,TRBV7-8,many,-,CASSLRVTGELFF,TGTGCCAGCAGTTTGAGGGTCACCGGGGAGCTGTTTTTT
TRBJ1-5,TRBV6-5,many,-,CASSYQTNQPQHF,TGTGCCAGCAGTTACCAGACTAATCAGCCCCAGCATTTT
TRBJ1-1,TRBV7-2,many,TRBD1,CASSLAGGIEAFF,TGTGCCAGCAGCTTAGCAGGGGGCATTGAAGCTTTCTTT
TRBJ1-1,TRBV7-2,few,-,CASSLAAPDPEAFF,TGTGCCAGCAGCTTAGCGGCCCCGGACCCTGAAGCTTTCTTT
TRBJ1-2,TRBV28,few,TRBD1,CASSGTGGFYGYTF,TGTGCCAGCAGCGGGACAGGGGGCTTTTATGGCTACACCTTC
TRBJ2-3,TRBV7-2,many,TRBD2,CASSPGGGDTQYF,TGTGCCAGCAGCCCGGGAGGGGGAGATACGCAGTATTTT
TRBJ1-2,TRBV7-2,many,-,CASSFSTGTAYGYTF,TGTGCCAGCAGCTTTAGTACCGGGACCGCCTATGGCTACACCTTC
TRBJ1-2,TRBV7-2,many,TRBD1,CASTLQGGYGYTF,TGTGCCAGCACCTTACAGGGGGGCTATGGCTACACCTTC
TRBJ2-2,TRBV6-1,once,-,CASSGWGRTGELFF,TGTGCCAGCAGTGGCTGGGGAAGGACCGGGGAGCTGTTTTTT
TRBJ2-2,TRBV20-1,-,TRBD2,CSARPTSGAVRGTGELFF,TGCAGTGCTAGACCTACTAGCGGCGCGGTTCGGGGCACCGGGGAGCTGTTTTTT
TRBJ1-2,TRBV7-2,many,-,CASSLNNRRGGYTF,TGTGCCAGCAGCCTCAACAACAGGCGCGGCGGCTACACCTTC
TRBJ2-7,TRBV6-2/TRBV6-3,many,-,CASRPGSYEQYF,TGTGCCAGCAGACCGGGCTCCTACGAGCAGTACTTC
TRBJ1-2,TRBV7-2,few,-,CTSGGPNYGYTF,TGTACTTCGGGGGGGCCTAACTATGGCTACACCTTC